This TCR beta chain was documented in a study of blood T cell repertoires in COVID-19. As for the study in general: Sites in the United States, Italy and Spain provided acute and convalescent COVID-19 samples. PBMCs, B-cell-depleted T cells, or T cells were the source of the cDNA or gDNA that made up the material.

The CDR3 has 17 amino acids. V lost 2 bases, J lost 0 bases, and 14 bases lay in between. Germline V gene lookup returns CDR1 MDHEN and CDR2 SYDVKM. In the study's own analysis: How many nucleated cells were present was estimated from reference gene primer amplification. Sequencing was performed with immunoSEQ multiplex PCR; in TCRdb, only in-frame clones are kept and a portion is missing. V, J and clone size are taken as reported in that table, and D and trimming were inferred from the DNA itself. This table holds approximately 100,000 clones, 89% found once. Source material: peripheral blood. The rearrangement uses TRBV28 and TRBJ1-3; perhaps TRBD1 as D (5 bases). The receptor was derived from a woman over 75 with active COVID-19. The CDR3 here is CASSLGGGDYSGNTIYF. The CDR3 coding sequence is TGTGCCAGCAGTTTAGGTGGAGGGGACTACTCTGGAAACACCATATATTTT.